This T cell receptor beta chain was recovered during a study of OX40 agonist ivuxolimab in advanced cancers. Overall study: Patients were treated with intravenous ivuxolimab, dosed at 0.01 to 10 mg/kg and infused every 2 weeks.

To note about this clone: Antigen unknown.

The length of the CDR3 is 16 residues. Losses at the gene ends were 2 bases for V and 10 bases for J; bases not matched to a gene: 13. Germline CDR1 reads LGHNT; CDR2 reads FRNRAP. The repertoire was sequenced with immunoSEQ multiplex PCR; TCRdb's copy has only in-frame clones and lacks some. This sample has about 60,000 clones, with roughly four fifths found just once. The study's findings and limits: Normalized T-cell clonal expansion was also low in a subset of nonresponders.

The chain recombines TRBV12-5 with TRBJ2-1; 8 bases agree with TRBD2. This TCR came from an adult with an advanced solid tumor such as melanoma, head and neck, liver or kidney cancer. The source was CD4+ or CD8+ T cells sorted from blood, collected in a trial of the OX40 agonist ivuxolimab. CDR3 DNA sequence: TGTGCTAGTGGTTTGCCACGAACTAGCGGCCGGGGAGAGCAGTTCTTC. Translated, it gives CASGLPRTSGRGEQFF.